The 20 T cell receptor beta chains given below trace back to one sample, sequenced in a study of follicular helper T cells after annual influenza vaccination (TCRdb year 2017). Per the publication, the time point label means: 2013-2014 season, 7 days after vaccination. Libraries were constructed by the immunoSEQ multiplex PCR assay. TCRdb carries this immuneACCESS record with in-frame sequences only. Its versions omit some clonotypes, under half of them owing to an unresolved V gene in the studies checked, with the rest unexplained. For this sample there are thousands of clones; over 80% appear just once. More than 2.5% of the sample lies in the top ten. Sequencing used CXCR5+ CD38- circulating T follicular helper cells from blood, obtained 7 days after influenza vaccination. In the paper's terms, the cell subset or site label means: circulating Tfh, non-naive CD4+CXCR5+PD-1+ (ICOS+CD38+ or ICOS-CD38-). Receptor source: an adult who received the influenza vaccine.

This chain links TRBV28 with TRBJ1-1; D not certain. With 5 bases removed from V and 7 bases from J, the gap between germline ends came to 11 bases. The germline gives CDR1 MDHEN, CDR2 SYDVKM. This CDR3 has 12 residues. The DNA for the CDR3 is TGTGCCAGCAGTCCCAAATTTGGTGAAGCTTTCTTT. Residues: CASSPKFGEAFF.

The chain carries TRBV7-8 and TRBJ2-2, with TRBD1 matching 8 bases. V dropped 5 bases and J dropped 1; count of bases not matched to a gene: 6. The CDR3 is 16 amino acids. The V gene's germline CDR1 is SGHVS and CDR2 FQNEAQ. CDR3 sequence: CASSRQGIRNTGELFF. CDR3 DNA sequence: TGTGCCAGCAGCCGACAGGGGATCCGGAACACCGGGGAGCTGTTTTTT.

This clone was counted a single time. This chain links TRBV19 with TRBJ1-2; 8 nucleotides align to TRBD1. The CDR3 length is 14 residues. Germline V gene lookup returns CDR1 LNHDA and CDR2 SQIVND (reference sequence). After removal of 5 bases from V and 4 bases from J, the junction contained 6 bases not matched to a gene. CDR3 DNA: TGTGCCAGTAGTGCCGGACAGGGTTCCTATGGCTACACCTTC. Protein: CASSAGQGSYGYTF.

The chain couples TRBV4-3 to TRBJ2-7, with 7 bases identical to TRBD1. Trimming took 4 bases from V and 3 from J; bases not matched to a gene: 15. There are 17 residues in the CDR3. CDR1 LGHNA and CDR2 YSLEER come from the germline V gene. Here the CDR3 DNA reads TGCGCCAGCAGCCCGCCCCTCGGTGGGACAGTGAGCTACGAGCAGTACTTC. Protein: CASSPPLGGTVSYEQYF.

The rearrangement joins TRBV5-1 to TRBJ2-1, with 12 bases identical to TRBD1. The V segment lost 4 bases and the J segment 6 bases; nucleotides outside the gene matches: 5. Germline V lookup: CDR1 SGHRS, CDR2 YFSETQ. The CDR3 has 15 amino acids. The CDR3, as DNA: TGCGCCAGCAGCCCGGGACAGGGGGCTGGCAATGAGCAGTTCTTC. It translates to CASSPGQGAGNEQFF.

The chain joins TRBV30 to TRBJ2-1, with a tentative D call TRBD1 (6 bases). CDR1 GTSNPN and CDR2 SVGIG come from the germline V gene (reference sequence). V lost 5 bases, J lost 10 bases, and 12 bases lay in between. The CDR3 spans 11 residues. CDR3 DNA: TGTGCCTGGGCCATGGGGACAGAGCAGTTCTTC. Translated, it gives CAWAMGTEQFF.

V gene TRBV7-2 combines with J gene TRBJ2-7; D uncertain. With 1 base removed from V and 0 bases from J, the gap between germline ends came to 7 bases. The CDR3 consists of 14 residues. Germline V CDR1 and CDR2: SGHTA, FQGNSA. The CDR3 region has the DNA TGTGCCAGCAGCTTAGTGGGCAACTCCTACGAGCAGTACTTC. Amino acids: CASSLVGNSYEQYF.

This clone was observed a few times. The rearrangement links TRBV27 to TRBJ2-7; the D is unclear. The germline V gene encodes CDR1 MNHEY and CDR2 SMNVEV (reference sequence). The CDR3 is 11 residues long. V was shortened by 6 bases and J by 6 bases, with 9 bases between the two germline ends. The CDR3 is CASRGYLEQYF. In DNA, the CDR3 is TGTGCCAGCAGGGGTTATCTCGAGCAGTACTTC.

Written as DNA, the CDR3 is TGTGCCAGCTCCCTCACTAGCGATGGGGGACAGCTGTTTTTT. Protein product: CASSLTSDGGQLFF. The rearrangement links TRBV18 to TRBJ2-2; the match to TRBD2 covers 7 bases. The trim removed 6 bases at V and 12 bases at J, leaving 13 bases unmatched. Per germline, CDR1 KGHSH and CDR2 LQKENI. The CDR3 runs 14 residues.

This clone was observed a handful of times. The CDR3 loop reads CASSHVGGQYF. The CDR3 coding sequence is TGTGCCAGCAGCCACGTTGGAGGGCAGTACTTC. The V call is TRBV28, the J call TRBJ2-7, with D perhaps matching TRBD2 (5 bases). The CDR3 is made up of 11 amino acids. V dropped 6 bases and J dropped 9 bases, with 12 bases sitting between them. CDR1 and CDR2 from the germline V gene are MDHEN and SYDVKM.

This chain joins TRBV6-5 and TRBJ2-1, with 7 bases lining up with TRBD2. Losses at the gene ends were 4 bases for V and 6 bases for J; bases not matched to a gene: 12. The CDR3 covers 16 residues. From germline, CDR1 is MNHEY and CDR2 SVGAGI. CDR3 protein: CASSSGGAGVPNEQFF. DNA for the CDR3: TGTGCCAGCAGTTCCGGAGGGGCGGGAGTACCCAATGAGCAGTTCTTC.

The rearrangement uses TRBV5-1 and TRBJ1-2; TRBD1 agrees at 7 bases. The CDR3 loop spans 15 amino acids. The V gene end was trimmed by 1 base and the J gene end by 4 bases; junction bases not matched to a gene: 7. CDR1 SGHRS and CDR2 YFSETQ come from the germline V gene. The CDR3 DNA follows: TGCGCCAGCAGCTTGTCGCTGGGACAGTTCTATGGCTACACCTTC. Its protein is CASSLSLGQFYGYTF.

The V call is TRBV28, the J call TRBJ2-7, with 7 bases that match TRBD1. In germline, CDR1 is MDHEN, CDR2 SYDVKM. The CDR3 spans 15 residues. Losses at the gene ends were 2 bases for V and 2 bases for J; bases not matched to a gene: 6. CDR3 nucleotides: TGTGCCAGCAGTTTAATGGGACAGCGTGCCTACGAGCAGTACTTC. Protein sequence: CASSLMGQRAYEQYF. Filled out from reference TRBV28 and TRBJ2-7, the complete variable domain reads DVKVTQSSRYLVKRTGEKVFLECVQDMDHENMFWYRQDPGLGLRLIYFSYDVKMKEKGDIPEGYSVSREKKERFSLILESASTNQTSMYLCASSLMGQRAYEQYFGPGTRLTVT.

The chain couples TRBV5-5 to TRBJ1-6; 10 nucleotides match TRBD1. The CDR3 loop spans 17 amino acids. V shed 2 bases, J shed 10 bases, and the junction held 12 bases outside the gene matches. Germline V gene sequence: CDR1 SGHKS, CDR2 YYEKEE (reference sequence). The CDR3 nucleotides read TGTGCCAGCAGCTTTCCGGGACAGGGGTCGAGGGGCTCACCCCTCCACTTT. Translation gives CASSFPGQGSRGSPLHF. The complete variable domain, with remaining parts taken from reference TRBV5-5 and TRBJ1-6, reads DAGVTQSPTHLIKTRGQQVTLRCSPISGHKSVSWYQQVLGQGPQFIFQYYEKEERGRGNFPDRFSARQFPNYSSELNVNALLLGDSALYLCASSFPGQGSRGSPLHFGNGTRLTVT.

This chain uses TRBV5-1 with TRBJ2-5, with a weak D call TRBD2 (7 bases). Trimming took 3 bases from V and 4 from J, leaving 10 bases between them. Germline assignment: CDR1 SGHRS and CDR2 YFSETQ. This CDR3 has 13 residues. In DNA form, the CDR3 reads TGCGCCAGCAGCTCGGGGGGCGGAGAGACCCAGTACTTC. Translated, it gives CASSSGGGETQYF. Filled out from reference TRBV5-1 and TRBJ2-5, the complete variable domain reads KAGVTQTPRYLIKTRGQQVTLSCSPISGHRSVSWYQQTPGQGLQFLFEYFSETQRNKGNFPGRFSGRQFSNSRSEMNVSTLELGDSALYLCASSSGGGETQYFGPGTRLLVL.

This chain joins TRBV2 and TRBJ1-2; 9 nucleotides match TRBD1. The CDR3 contains 12 residues. With V trimmed by 10 bases and J by 6 bases, 6 bases remained unmatched. Germline V gene sequence: CDR1 SNHLY, CDR2 FYNNEI. This CDR3 reads CAIMGQGDGYTF. CDR3 sequence (DNA): TGTGCCATCATGGGACAGGGAGATGGCTACACCTTC. The entire variable domain, with the rest obtained from reference TRBV2 and TRBJ1-2, is as follows: EPEVTQTPSHQVTQMGQEVILRCVPISNHLYFYWYRQILGQKVEFLVSFYNNEISEKSEIFDDQFSVERPDGSNFTLKIRSTKLEDSAMYFCAIMGQGDGYTFGSGTRLTVV.

This chain uses TRBV27 with TRBJ2-3; a possible D gene is TRBD2 (5 bases). Germline V lookup: CDR1 MNHEY, CDR2 SMNVEV (reference sequence). The CDR3 consists of 15 residues. The V and J ends lost 5 bases and 5 bases respectively, with 17 bases between them. The chain's CDR3 is CASSRAPGVGDTQYF. CDR3 DNA sequence: TGTGCCAGCAGTCGGGCCCCCGGGGTTGGAGATACGCAGTATTTT.

The CDR3, as DNA: TGTGCCAGTAGTCTATCCGCGGGACAGGGCGCTTTCGGGCAGTACTTC. Protein: CASSLSAGQGAFGQYF. The rearrangement joins TRBV19 to TRBJ2-7; 9 bases map to TRBD1. The trim removed 5 bases at V and 9 bases at J, leaving 17 bases unmatched. The CDR3 contains 16 residues. The germline gives CDR1 LNHDA, CDR2 SQIVND (reference sequence).

The chain combines TRBV6-5 with TRBJ2-7; D may be TRBD2 (6 bases). The germline V gene has CDR1 MNHEY and CDR2 SVGAGI. The CDR3 length is 14 residues. Trimming left V 7 bases short and J 1 base short, with 14 bases between. The DNA for the CDR3 is TGTGCCAGCAAGGGGCGGGGTTGGTCCTACGAGCAGTACTTC. Its translation: CASKGRGWSYEQYF.

This sequence joins TRBV5-1 and TRBJ1-1; the D is unclear. Germline V gives CDR1 SGHRS, CDR2 YFSETQ. Trimming pared 3 bases from V and 1 base from J, leaving 7 bases between. CDR3 length: 13 amino acids. As DNA, the CDR3 is TGCGCCAGCAGCTCCACAGCGAACACTGAAGCTTTCTTT. This translates into CASSSTANTEAFF.